These 16 T cell receptor beta chains were all obtained from the same sample, sequenced in a study of shared clonotypes between healthy human individuals. Sequencing was performed with immunoSEQ multiplex PCR; in TCRdb, only in-frame clones are kept and a portion is missing. The table shows over 850,000 clones, with 75% to 80% occurring only once. What was sequenced was memory CD4+ T cells from PBMCs. Subset of the sample: CD45RA-negative fraction. The receptors come from a man between 18 and 35 years old in good health. Some clones in this sample may be carry-over from other donors' samples.

This chain connects TRBV7-9 to TRBJ2-6; D possibly uses TRBD1 or TRBD2 (5 bases each). V lost 2 bases to trimming and J lost 4 bases, with 12 bases between them. Germline loops: CDR1 SEHNR, CDR2 FQNEAQ (reference sequence). The CDR3 sequence is 16 residues long. CDR3 residues: CASSLLRGTGANVLTF. CDR3 DNA: TGTGCCAGCAGCTTATTGAGAGGGACCGGGGCCAACGTCCTGACTTTC.

The CDR3 DNA follows: TGTGCCATCAGCACTTCAGTAAGAAACACCATATATTTT. This encodes CAISTSVRNTIYF. This chain links TRBV10-3 with TRBJ1-3; D remains ambiguous. Germline CDR1 and CDR2: ENHRY and SYGVKD. V was clipped by 6 bases and J by 5 bases, with 11 bases between them. The length of the CDR3 is 13 residues.

This chain uses TRBV9 with TRBJ2-2; TRBD1 matches 12 bases. The V gene end was trimmed by 0 bases and the J gene end by 2 bases; junction bases not matched to a gene: 11. Germline V gene sequence: CDR1 SGDLS, CDR2 YYNGEE. CDR3 length: 20 residues. The CDR3: CASSVGFGLGTGGNTGELFF. The CDR3 DNA follows: TGTGCCAGCAGCGTAGGATTTGGGCTGGGGACAGGGGGCAACACCGGGGAGCTGTTTTTT.

The chain combines TRBV27 with TRBJ2-7; D tentatively fits TRBD1 or TRBD2 (5 bases each). V lost 3 bases and J 2 bases, leaving 11 bases between the germline ends. Germline assignment: CDR1 MNHEY and CDR2 SMNVEV (reference sequence). This CDR3 is 14 amino acids long. CDR3 loop: CASSLGDGTYEQYF. The DNA of the CDR3 is TGTGCCAGCAGTTTGGGGGACGGAACCTACGAGCAGTACTTC.

V and J are TRBV28 and TRBJ1-2; D is perhaps TRBD1 (5 bases). Germline V CDR1 and CDR2: MDHEN, SYDVKM. Between the trimmed V and J ends, which lost 5 bases and 0 bases, there was a span of 16 bases. The CDR3 has 16 residues. CDR3 DNA: TGTGCCAGCAGTCGCGGGGCCAGGCGGACTAACTATGGCTACACCTTC. Translated, it gives CASSRGARRTNYGYTF.

V and J are TRBV5-1 and TRBJ2-2; TRBD2 is a possible D gene (6 bases). The V and J ends lost 9 bases and 2 bases respectively, with 17 bases between them. The CDR3 extends over 15 amino acids. Germline CDR1 reads SGHRS; CDR2 reads YFSETQ. The CDR3 spells CATNSGSGNTGELFF. CDR3 sequence (DNA): TGCGCCACTAATTCTGGTAGCGGCAACACCGGGGAGCTGTTTTTT.

This rearrangement joins TRBV5-1 to TRBJ2-5; 13 bases map to TRBD2. The CDR3 loop spans 16 amino acids. Germline CDR1 SGHRS, CDR2 YFSETQ. With V trimmed by 3 bases and J by 4 bases, 6 bases remained unmatched. CDR3 coding DNA: TGCGCCAGCAGCTCCGGACTAGCGGGAGTAATAGAGACCCAGTACTTC. The encoded protein is CASSSGLAGVIETQYF.

This clone was counted a single time. The chain carries TRBV5-1 and TRBJ2-5, with D maybe TRBD1 (5 bases). The length of the CDR3 is 13 residues. Germline assignment: CDR1 SGHRS and CDR2 YFSETQ. The ends were cut back, 4 bases at V and 5 bases at J, with 12 bases in the middle. DNA of the CDR3: TGCGCCAGCAGCCCGGTCCGACAGGAGACCCAGTACTTC. Translating gives CASSPVRQETQYF.

Regarding this clone: Its ends do not fully match the called genes, so a read error is possible. The gene calls are TRBV7-2 and TRBJ2-1; 8 positions agree with TRBD2. The CDR3 contains 17 residues. Germline loops: CDR1 SGHTA, CDR2 FQGNSA. This CDR3 reads CASSLVVLLAAYTEQFF. The CDR3 DNA follows: TGTGCCAGCAGCTTAGTAGTACTACTAGCGGCTTACACTGAGCAGTTCTTC.

The J gene is TRBJ2-6, the V gene TRBV5-6, with D possibly called TRBD1 or TRBD2 (6 bases each). Germline CDR1 reads SGHDT; CDR2 reads YYEEEE. The CDR3 totals 16 residues. The germline V and J ends were trimmed by 4 bases and 4 bases, with 15 bases remaining between them. The CDR3, as DNA: TGTGCCAGCAGCGCGGGACACTCGGGCGGGGCCAACGTCCTGACTTTC. Translation gives CASSAGHSGGANVLTF.

The rearrangement links TRBV6-6 to TRBJ2-7, with 11 bases matching TRBD1. Germline V gene sequence: CDR1 MNHNY, CDR2 SVGAGI (reference sequence). The V and J ends lost 5 bases and 2 bases, in that order; junction bases with no gene match: 2. The CDR3 sequence is 14 residues long. CDR3 DNA sequence: TGTGCCAGCAGTATGGACAGGGGGCCCTACGAGCAGTACTTC. Translated: CASSMDRGPYEQYF.

A note on this clone: A much bigger clone sits one base away, suggesting this may be a read error. The same CDR3 is also encoded by other DNA sequences in this sample. V gene TRBV5-1 combines with J gene TRBJ2-7, with D tentatively TRBD1 (7 bases). The CDR3 runs to 13 residues. Per germline, CDR1 SGHRS and CDR2 YFSETQ. Trimming took off 0 bases at V and 6 bases at J, with 10 bases between the two ends. The CDR3 loop is CASSLGQGGEQYF. CDR3 nucleotide sequence: TGCGCCAGCAGCTTGGGGCAGGGGGGCGAGCAGTACTTC. Variable domain in full (rest from reference TRBV5-1 and TRBJ2-7): KAGVTQTPRYLIKTRGQQVTLSCSPISGHRSVSWYQQTPGQGLQFLFEYFSETQRNKGNFPGRFSGRQFSNSRSEMNVSTLELGDSALYLCASSLGQGGEQYFGPGTRLTVT.

The chain has TRBV9 and TRBJ2-2; the match to TRBD1 covers 10 bases. V shed 3 bases, J shed 5 bases, and the junction held 7 bases outside the gene matches. The CDR3 is made up of 16 amino acids. Germline CDR1 SGDLS, CDR2 YYNGEE. The CDR3 region has the DNA TGTGCCAGCAGCGGAGGGGACAGGGGAAGGACCGGGGAGCTGTTTTTT. Protein sequence: CASSGGDRGRTGELFF.

The chain recombines TRBV7-8 with TRBJ2-3; TRBD2 aligns across 14 bases. The CDR3 runs to 16 residues. The V and J ends lost 7 bases and 4 bases, in that order; junction bases with no gene match: 7. Germline CDR1 SGHVS, CDR2 FQNEAQ. This CDR3 is CASMGLAGVASDTQYF. The DNA of the CDR3 is TGTGCCAGCATGGGACTAGCGGGAGTGGCTTCAGATACGCAGTATTTT.

The J gene is TRBJ2-7, the V gene TRBV4-3; no firm D call. CDR1 is LGHNA, CDR2 YSLEER, per germline. Trimming pared 4 bases from V and 0 bases from J, leaving 7 bases between. The CDR3 is 13 amino acids. The CDR3 protein is CASSRLSSYEQYF. The DNA for the CDR3 is TGCGCCAGCAGCCGCCTGAGCTCCTACGAGCAGTACTTC.

This clone has more than one count but fewer than ten. V gene TRBV28 combines with J gene TRBJ1-4; D call uncertain. Germline V gives CDR1 MDHEN, CDR2 SYDVKM. V was shortened by 2 bases and J by 6 bases, with 10 bases between the two germline ends. The CDR3 spans 14 residues. Here the CDR3 DNA reads TGTGCCAGCAGTTTAGGGCAGCCTTATGAAAAACTGTTTTTT. This sequence encodes CASSLGQPYEKLFF. The full variable domain, completed using reference TRBV28 and TRBJ1-4, is DVKVTQSSRYLVKRTGEKVFLECVQDMDHENMFWYRQDPGLGLRLIYFSYDVKMKEKGDIPEGYSVSREKKERFSLILESASTNQTSMYLCASSLGQPYEKLFFGSGTQLSVL.